These 9 T cell receptor beta chains share one sample of origin, sequenced in a study of cytomegalovirus exposure and HLA in healthy donors. Researchers ran the PCR with 60 Vbeta and 13 Jbeta primers. Profiling relied on immunoSEQ multiplex PCR, and the TCRdb table lists in-frame clones only, not all of them. The sample includes about 150,000 clones, over 65% of them seen just once. Sequencing was done on a sample of PBMCs. The receptors were sampled from a middle-aged woman in good health and CMV-seronegative.

This clone turned up a few times. The chain joins TRBV27 to TRBJ2-4, with D maybe TRBD1 (7 bases). The CDR3 is 14 residues long. The germline V gene encodes CDR1 MNHEY and CDR2 SMNVEV (reference sequence). Deletions cut 3 bases from V and 6 bases from J, with 12 bases between. The CDR3 spells CASSFTGEANIQYF. DNA for the CDR3: TGTGCCAGCAGTTTCACAGGGGAGGCAAACATTCAGTACTTC.

This chain connects TRBV2 to TRBJ2-2, with 8 bases that match TRBD1. In germline, CDR1 is SNHLY, CDR2 FYNNEI. Trimming removed 7 bases from V and 0 bases from J; junction bases left unmatched: 4. This CDR3 is 15 amino acids long. The CDR3 is CASTGQGSNTGELFF. DNA for the CDR3: TGTGCCAGCACAGGACAGGGCTCGAACACCGGGGAGCTGTTTTTT.

The chain joins TRBV11-3 to TRBJ1-1; tentatively, D is TRBD1 (6 bases). Per the germline V gene, CDR1 is SGHNT and CDR2 is YENEEA. V was trimmed by 0 bases and J by 7 bases, leaving 15 bases between them. This CDR3 spans 15 amino acids. CDR3 sequence (DNA): TGTGCCAGCAGCTTAGAGGGGACAACCTGGGGTGAAGCTTTCTTT. This codes for CASSLEGTTWGEAFF.

V usage is TRBV11-3 and J usage is TRBJ1-1; possible D gene TRBD1, 5 bases. The germline CDR1 and CDR2 sequences are SGHNT and YENEEA. This CDR3 spans 13 amino acids. V was cut by 5 bases and J by 4 bases, with 11 bases left in between. The CDR3 DNA sequence: TGTGCCAGCAGCCCCTTCAGGGTCACTGAAGCTTTCTTT. Residues: CASSPFRVTEAFF.

The rearrangement joins TRBV2 to TRBJ2-5; TRBD1 might be the D (5 bases). The CDR3 runs to 12 residues. V was cut by 8 bases and J by 5 bases, with 12 bases left in between. Germline CDR1 and CDR2: SNHLY and FYNNEI. DNA for the CDR3: TGTGCCAGCCAGGGTTTTGGGGAGACCCAGTACTTC. Residues: CASQGFGETQYF.

The chain carries TRBV9 and TRBJ2-3; no reliable D call. CDR3 length: 13 amino acids. Trimming stripped 0 bases from V and 5 bases from J, with 7 bases between. The germline gives CDR1 SGDLS, CDR2 YYNGEE. The CDR3 DNA sequence: TGTGCCAGCAGCGTAGTATTGAGAGATACGCAGTATTTT. It translates to CASSVVLRDTQYF.

The chain links TRBV6-1 to TRBJ2-2; no firm D call. Germline CDR1 MNHNS, CDR2 SASEGT. V lost 3 bases and J lost 6, with 8 bases in between. The CDR3 covers 13 residues. The CDR3 DNA reads as TGTGCCAGCAGTGAGAGGTTGGCCGGGGAGCTGTTTTTT. Amino acids: CASSERLAGELFF.

The rearrangement links TRBV6-5 to TRBJ1-2, with D possibly TRBD1 on 5 matching bases. CDR3 length equals 15 residues. Trimming took 0 bases from V and 8 from J, leaving 16 bases between them. Germline V gene lookup returns CDR1 MNHEY and CDR2 SVGAGI. CDR3 in amino acids: CASSYSALRGGGYTF. As DNA, the CDR3 is TGTGCCAGCAGTTACTCCGCCCTAAGGGGTGGCGGCTACACCTTC.

V is TRBV27 and J is TRBJ2-3; a weak D match, TRBD2 (6 bases). CDR3 length: 16 residues. Germline V gives CDR1 MNHEY, CDR2 SMNVEV (reference sequence). Trimming cost V 3 bases and J 3 bases, with 16 bases left between them. The CDR3 spells CASSFWRGTGTDTQYF. The CDR3 DNA reads as TGTGCCAGCAGTTTTTGGAGGGGAACCGGAACAGATACGCAGTATTTT.